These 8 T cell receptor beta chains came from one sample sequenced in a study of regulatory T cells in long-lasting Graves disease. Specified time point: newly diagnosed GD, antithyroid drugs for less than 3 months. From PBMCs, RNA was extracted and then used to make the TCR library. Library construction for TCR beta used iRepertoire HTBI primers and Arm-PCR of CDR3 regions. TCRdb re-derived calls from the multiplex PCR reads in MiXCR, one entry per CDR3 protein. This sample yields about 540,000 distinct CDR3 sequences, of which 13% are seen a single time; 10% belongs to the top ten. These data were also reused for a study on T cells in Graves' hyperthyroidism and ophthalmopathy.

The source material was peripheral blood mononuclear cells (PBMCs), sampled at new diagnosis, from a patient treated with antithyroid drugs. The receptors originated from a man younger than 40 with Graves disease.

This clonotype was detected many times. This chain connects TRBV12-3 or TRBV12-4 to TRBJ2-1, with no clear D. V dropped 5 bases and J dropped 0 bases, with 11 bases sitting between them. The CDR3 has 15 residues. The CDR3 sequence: CASSPWPSSYNEQFF. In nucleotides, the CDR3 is TGTGCCAGCAGTCCCTGGCCAAGCTCCTACAATGAGCAGTTCTTC.

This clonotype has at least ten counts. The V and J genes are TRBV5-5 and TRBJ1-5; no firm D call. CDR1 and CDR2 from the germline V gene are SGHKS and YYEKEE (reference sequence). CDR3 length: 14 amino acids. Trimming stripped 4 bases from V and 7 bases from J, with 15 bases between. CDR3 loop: CASSQDPLGQPQHF. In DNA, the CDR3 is TGTGCCAGCAGCCAAGACCCCCTCGGGCAGCCCCAGCATTTT.

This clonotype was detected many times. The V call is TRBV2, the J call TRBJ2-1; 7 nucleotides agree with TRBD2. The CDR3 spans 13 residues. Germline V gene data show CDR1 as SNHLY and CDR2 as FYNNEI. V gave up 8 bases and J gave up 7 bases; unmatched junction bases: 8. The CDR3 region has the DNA TGTGCCAGCGGGGGGGACCCCGTGAATGAGCAGTTCTTC. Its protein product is CASGGDPVNEQFF.

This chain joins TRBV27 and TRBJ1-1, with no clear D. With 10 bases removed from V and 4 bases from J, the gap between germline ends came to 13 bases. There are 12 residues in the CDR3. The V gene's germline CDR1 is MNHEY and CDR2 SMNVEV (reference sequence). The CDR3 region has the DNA TGTGCCACGCACTCCGGAGGCACTGAAGCTTTCTTT. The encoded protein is CATHSGGTEAFF.

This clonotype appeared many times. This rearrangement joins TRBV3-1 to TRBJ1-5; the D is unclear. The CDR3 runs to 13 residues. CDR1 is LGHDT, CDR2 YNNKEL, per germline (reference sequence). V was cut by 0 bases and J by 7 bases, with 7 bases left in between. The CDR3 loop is CASSQDRQQPQHF. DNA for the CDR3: TGTGCCAGCAGCCAAGATCGGCAGCAGCCCCAGCATTTT.

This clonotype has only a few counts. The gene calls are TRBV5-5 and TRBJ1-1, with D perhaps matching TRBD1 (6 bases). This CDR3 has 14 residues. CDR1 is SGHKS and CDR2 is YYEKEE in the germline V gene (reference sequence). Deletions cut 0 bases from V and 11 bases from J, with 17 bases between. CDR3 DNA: TGTGCCAGCAGCTTGGCCCCCGGGGGCGCCGGGGCTTTCTTT. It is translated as CASSLAPGGAGAFF.

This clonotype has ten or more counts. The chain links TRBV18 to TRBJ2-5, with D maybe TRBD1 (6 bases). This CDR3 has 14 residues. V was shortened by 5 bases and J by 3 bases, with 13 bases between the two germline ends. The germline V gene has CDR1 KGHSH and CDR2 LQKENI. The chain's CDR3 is CASSSGTGKETQYF. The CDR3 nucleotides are TGTGCCAGCTCATCGGGTACAGGGAAAGAGACCCAGTACTTC.

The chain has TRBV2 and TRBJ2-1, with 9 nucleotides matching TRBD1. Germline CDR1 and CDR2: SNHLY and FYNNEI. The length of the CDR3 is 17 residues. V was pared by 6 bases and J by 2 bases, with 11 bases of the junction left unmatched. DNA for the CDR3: TGTGCCAGCAGAGGGGACAGGGACTCAACAACCTACAATGAGCAGTTCTTC. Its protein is CASRGDRDSTTYNEQFF.